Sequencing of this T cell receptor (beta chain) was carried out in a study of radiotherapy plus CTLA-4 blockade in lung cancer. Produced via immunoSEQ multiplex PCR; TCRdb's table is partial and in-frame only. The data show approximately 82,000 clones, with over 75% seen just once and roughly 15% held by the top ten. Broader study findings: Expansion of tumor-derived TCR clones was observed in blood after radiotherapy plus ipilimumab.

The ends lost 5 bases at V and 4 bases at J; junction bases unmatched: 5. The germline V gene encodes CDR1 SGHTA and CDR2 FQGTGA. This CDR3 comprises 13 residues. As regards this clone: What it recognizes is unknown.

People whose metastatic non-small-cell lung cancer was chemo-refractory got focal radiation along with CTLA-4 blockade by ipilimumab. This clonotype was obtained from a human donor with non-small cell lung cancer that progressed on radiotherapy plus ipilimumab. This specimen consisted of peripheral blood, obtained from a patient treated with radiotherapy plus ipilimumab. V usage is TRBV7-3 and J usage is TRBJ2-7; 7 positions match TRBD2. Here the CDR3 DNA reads TGTGCCAGCAGCCCCTCGGGAGGTTACGAGCAGTACTTC. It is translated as CASSPSGGYEQYF.